Presented here are 8 T cell receptor beta chains from one specimen sequenced in a study of T cell responses to AZD1222 COVID-19 vaccine. The table came from immunoSEQ multiplex PCR; TCRdb's copy has only in-frame clones and leaves some out. The top ten hold roughly 6.2% of the sample, which has 150,000 or so clones, roughly 91% seen once. The material sequenced was peripheral blood, taken 28 days after the second AZD1222 dose. These receptors originate from an adult who received the AZD1222 COVID-19 vaccine.

This clone is a singleton in its sample. The chain employs TRBV6-2 or TRBV6-3 and TRBJ1-2; D is undetermined. Germline lookup yields CDR1 MNHEY and CDR2 SVGEGT. V was pared by 5 bases and J by 6 bases, with 7 bases between. CDR3 length: 11 amino acids. DNA for the CDR3: TGTGCCAGCAGTCCCCGGGATGGCTACACCTTC. Protein sequence: CASSPRDGYTF.

The chain combines TRBV7-9 with TRBJ1-1; no definite D call. The CDR3 loop spans 15 amino acids. The V end lost 0 bases, the J end lost 3 bases, and 11 bases lay between the germline ends. CDR1 and CDR2 (germline): SEHNR, FQNEAQ (reference sequence). The DNA of the CDR3 is TGTGCCAGCAGCTTAGCGTCGGCAAGGGACACTGAAGCTTTCTTT. Encoded protein: CASSLASARDTEAFF.

The chain recombines TRBV29-1 with TRBJ1-4, with a tentative D call TRBD1 (6 bases). The CDR3 spans 13 residues. Trimming pared 4 bases from V and 6 bases from J, leaving 12 bases between. Germline V gene lookup returns CDR1 SQVTM and CDR2 ANQGSEA. The CDR3, as DNA: TGCAGCGTTGGTGGGGGCGCAGATGAAAAACTGTTTTTT. Translation gives CSVGGGADEKLFF.

The rearrangement uses TRBV9 and TRBJ2-3; D remains ambiguous. Trimming removed 0 bases at V and 1 base at J, with 12 bases between. CDR1 is SGDLS and CDR2 is YYNGEE in the germline V gene. The CDR3 contains 16 residues. The CDR3 reads CASSVGGHHGTDTQYF. The DNA for the CDR3 is TGTGCCAGCAGCGTAGGAGGCCATCATGGCACAGATACGCAGTATTTT.

The V call is TRBV3-1 (or the pseudogene TRBV3-2), the J call TRBJ2-1; TRBD2 aligns across 12 bases. V gave up 1 base and J gave up 5 bases; unmatched junction bases: 6. This CDR3 contains 17 residues. In germline, CDR1 is LGHDT, CDR2 YNNKEL (reference sequence). The CDR3 region is CASSQVLAGGPDNEQFF. The CDR3 coding sequence is TGTGCCAGCAGCCAAGTCCTAGCGGGGGGGCCGGACAATGAGCAGTTCTTC.

The chain is built from TRBV11-2 and TRBJ1-2; possible D gene TRBD1, 6 bases. Germline V gene data show CDR1 as SGHAT and CDR2 as FQNNGV. V was cut by 0 bases and J by 1 base, with 15 bases left in between. The CDR3 loop spans 17 amino acids. The CDR3 region is CASSLERSGEVNYGYTF. The CDR3, as DNA: TGTGCCAGCAGCTTAGAAAGGTCAGGGGAAGTTAACTATGGCTACACCTTC.

The rearrangement links TRBV9 to TRBJ1-5, with D maybe TRBD1 (5 bases). Germline V CDR1 and CDR2: SGDLS, YYNGEE. The ends were cut back, 4 bases at V and 4 bases at J, with 9 bases in the middle. The CDR3 is 13 residues long. The CDR3 spells CASSTQGNQPQHF. Written as DNA, the CDR3 is TGTGCCAGCAGCACCCAGGGAAATCAGCCCCAGCATTTT.

This chain links TRBV6-5 with TRBJ2-1; TRBD2 matches at 7 bases. Germline V gene lookup returns CDR1 MNHEY and CDR2 SVGAGI. The V and J ends lost 7 bases and 4 bases, in that order; junction bases with no gene match: 7. The CDR3 consists of 14 residues. In nucleotides, the CDR3 is TGTGCCAGCACCTCCTACGGGGGGTACAATGAGCAGTTCTTC. Translated: CASTSYGGYNEQFF.